This entry lists 22 T cell receptor beta chains sequenced from one sample in a study of T cell changes during pregnancy in multiple sclerosis. Profiled with immunoSEQ multiplex PCR; TCRdb holds only in-frame clones, not every one. This sample has under 95,000 clones, with 75% to 95% found just once. Sequencing used CD4+ T cells from peripheral blood mononuclear cells, obtained before pregnancy. The receptors were gathered from a female donor with multiple sclerosis, enrolled in a pregnancy study.

The chain joins TRBV28 to TRBJ1-1; D remains unclear. The CDR3 is 14 amino acids. Trimming cost V 2 bases and J 1 base, with 8 bases left between them. Germline-derived CDR1 and CDR2 are MDHEN and SYDVKM. The CDR3 loop reads CASSLELRNTEAFF. The CDR3, as DNA: TGTGCCAGCAGTTTAGAACTCCGGAACACTGAAGCTTTCTTT.

The rearrangement joins TRBV7-9 to TRBJ2-5, with 10 positions matching TRBD2. CDR1 is SEHNR and CDR2 is FQNEAQ in the germline V gene (reference sequence). The J segment lost 5 bases and the V segment lost 4 bases, leaving 10 bases of the junction unmatched. The CDR3 runs 16 residues. As DNA, the CDR3 is TGTGCCAGCAGCTCCTCAGGAGCGGGGGGGCGGGAGACCCAGTACTTC. As protein: CASSSSGAGGRETQYF.

This rearrangement joins TRBV9 to TRBJ1-2; D gene uncertain. Germline CDR1 and CDR2: SGDLS and YYNGEE. V lost 3 bases and J 3 bases, leaving 12 bases between the germline ends. The CDR3 runs 14 residues. As DNA, the CDR3 is TGTGCCAGCAGCGACTCTCCCGGGGACTATGGCTACACCTTC. Protein product: CASSDSPGDYGYTF.

The V call is TRBV9, the J call TRBJ2-3; TRBD2 matches at 8 bases. This CDR3 region has 15 residues. Germline-derived CDR1 and CDR2 are SGDLS and YYNGEE. The J segment lost 3 bases and the V segment lost 1 base, leaving 4 bases of the junction unmatched. This chain's CDR3 is CASSVTGGLTDTQYF. CDR3 in DNA: TGTGCCAGCAGCGTAACGGGGGGGCTTACAGATACGCAGTATTTT.

The chain uses TRBV7-8 and TRBJ1-1, with 7 bases aligning to TRBD1. J gave up 1 base and V 6 bases, and 8 bases lay outside the gene matches. CDR3 length: 15 residues. Germline V gene sequence: CDR1 SGHVS, CDR2 FQNEAQ. CDR3 in DNA: TGTGCCAGCAGATCCGCCGGGACAGAGAACACTGAAGCTTTCTTT. Amino acids: CASRSAGTENTEAFF.

The V and J genes are TRBV7-2 and TRBJ1-5; unclear D gene. Germline CDR1 SGHTA, CDR2 FQGNSA. Trimming took 1 base from V and 6 from J, leaving 10 bases between them. The CDR3 totals 14 residues. The CDR3 sequence: CASSLEVAVQPQHF. CDR3 sequence (DNA): TGTGCCAGCAGCTTAGAAGTGGCCGTTCAGCCCCAGCATTTT.

V is TRBV30 and J is TRBJ2-2; D remains unclear. The CDR3 contains 15 residues. Germline V gives CDR1 GTSNPN, CDR2 SVGIG (reference sequence). V lost 3 bases, J lost 1 base, and 12 bases lay in between. CDR3 coding DNA: TGTGCCTGGAGCCCCACCGGGTTGAACACCGGGGAGCTGTTTTTT. This encodes CAWSPTGLNTGELFF.

The genes are TRBV14 and TRBJ2-2; tentative D call: TRBD1 (5 bases). V lost 0 bases, J lost 6 bases, and 14 bases lay in between. The V gene's germline CDR1 is SGHDN and CDR2 FVKESK. The CDR3 sequence is 16 residues long. The CDR3 bases are TGTGCCAGCAGCCAAGAGGTCCAGGGAAGGCCCGGGGAGCTGTTTTTT. It encodes CASSQEVQGRPGELFF.

The rearrangement joins TRBV19 to TRBJ1-6; 10 nucleotides line up with TRBD1. The V and J ends lost 6 bases and 10 bases, in that order; junction bases with no gene match: 12. This CDR3 spans 16 amino acids. CDR1 LNHDA and CDR2 SQIVND come from the germline V gene (reference sequence). The DNA of the CDR3 is TGTGCCAGTAGCGGAGGGACCGGGACAGGGGACTCACCCCTCCACTTT. The encoded protein is CASSGGTGTGDSPLHF.

The count of this clone is one. The chain has TRBV6-1 and TRBJ2-5; D might be TRBD2 (6 bases). V dropped 6 bases and J dropped 4 bases, with 18 bases sitting between them. The germline V gene has CDR1 MNHNS and CDR2 SASEGT. The CDR3 is 15 residues long. DNA of the CDR3: TGTGCCAGCAGGGGGCGGGAAAGCGGTCGAGAGACCCAGTACTTC. This gives the protein CASRGRESGRETQYF.

The chain has TRBV7-3 and TRBJ1-2, with 9 bases that match TRBD1. This CDR3 contains 16 residues. Germline V gene lookup returns CDR1 SGHTA and CDR2 FQGTGA. V trimming: 0 bases; J trimming: 6 bases; junction bases outside the gene matches: 8. As DNA, the CDR3 is TGTGCCAGCAGCTTAACCCCCGGGACAGGGTTGGATGGCTACACCTTC. Translation: CASSLTPGTGLDGYTF.

The rearrangement links TRBV7-2 to TRBJ2-2, with TRBD2 as a possible D gene (6 bases). V lost 5 bases and J 3 bases, leaving 16 bases between the germline ends. The CDR3 runs to 16 residues. CDR1 is SGHTA, CDR2 FQGNSA, per germline. The CDR3 is CASSPDGTSYTGELFF. The CDR3 nucleotides read TGTGCCAGCAGCCCGGATGGGACTTCCTACACCGGGGAGCTGTTTTTT.

This clone was observed a few times. The V call is TRBV7-6, the J call TRBJ2-1; D unresolved. Germline CDR1 reads SGHVS; CDR2 reads FNYEAQ. CDR3 length equals 13 residues. Deletions cut 1 base from V and 6 bases from J, with 7 bases between. CDR3 coding DNA: TGTGCCAGCAGCTTAGGACTCCTCAATGAGCAGTTCTTC. Protein product: CASSLGLLNEQFF.

V is TRBV18 and J is TRBJ2-7, with 8 bases that match TRBD1. CDR3 size: 14 residues. J lost 2 bases, V lost 3 bases, and 3 bases had no gene match. The germline V gene encodes CDR1 KGHSH and CDR2 LQKENI. CDR3 amino acids: CASSPSRGPYEQYF. For the CDR3, the DNA is TGTGCCAGCTCACCTTCCAGGGGGCCCTACGAGCAGTACTTC.

This chain links TRBV30 with TRBJ2-3; maybe TRBD1 (6 bases). The CDR3 runs 13 residues. The ends were cut back, 1 base at V and 4 bases at J, with 9 bases in the middle. CDR1 GTSNPN and CDR2 SVGIG come from the germline V gene (reference sequence). In nucleotides, the CDR3 is TGTGCCTGGAGTGCTAAGGGGGCAGATACGCAGTATTTT. Translating it yields CAWSAKGADTQYF.

The chain couples TRBV7-6 to TRBJ1-1, with TRBD1 identical over 7 bases. Per the germline V gene, CDR1 is SGHVS and CDR2 is FNYEAQ. J lost 1 base, V lost 2 bases, and 16 bases had no gene match. The CDR3 consists of 19 residues. CDR3 DNA sequence: TGTGCCAGCAGCTTACGTTTCCTAGGGGGCGCGATGAGGAACACTGAAGCTTTCTTT. Translating gives CASSLRFLGGAMRNTEAFF.

The V gene is TRBV7-2, the J gene TRBJ2-7, with D possibly TRBD1 on 6 matching bases. CDR1 is SGHTA and CDR2 is FQGNSA in the germline V gene. With 1 base removed from V and 1 base from J, the gap between germline ends came to 20 bases. This CDR3 contains 18 residues. CDR3 coding DNA: TGTGCCAGCAGCTTAGTTTTTTTGAGGACAGCCAATTCCTACGAGCAGTACTTC. Residues: CASSLVFLRTANSYEQYF.

The V call is TRBV28, the J call TRBJ2-7, with TRBD1 matching 11 bases. The CDR3 sequence is 15 residues long. Germline assignment: CDR1 MDHEN and CDR2 SYDVKM. V dropped 8 bases and J dropped 5; count of bases not matched to a gene: 11. CDR3 sequence reads: CASSLLGTGGNEQYF. The DNA of the CDR3 is TGTGCCAGCTCCCTTCTTGGGACAGGGGGTAACGAGCAGTACTTC. The entire variable domain, with the rest obtained from reference TRBV28 and TRBJ2-7, is as follows: DVKVTQSSRYLVKRTGEKVFLECVQDMDHENMFWYRQDPGLGLRLIYFSYDVKMKEKGDIPEGYSVSREKKERFSLILESASTNQTSMYLCASSLLGTGGNEQYFGPGTRLTVT.

The rearrangement uses TRBV29-1 and TRBJ2-2; 10 positions match TRBD1. The CDR3 totals 15 residues. V gave up 5 bases and J gave up 6 bases; unmatched junction bases: 9. Per germline, CDR1 SQVTM and CDR2 ANQGSEA. For the CDR3, the DNA is TGCAGCGTTCGTCAGACAGGGGGCCTCGCCGGGGAGCTGTTTTTT. This encodes CSVRQTGGLAGELFF.

This rearrangement joins TRBV2 to TRBJ1-2; 9 nucleotides match TRBD1. The CDR3 is 14 amino acids. Germline V gives CDR1 SNHLY, CDR2 FYNNEI. Unmatched junction bases numbered 0, after V lost 1 base and J lost 3 bases. CDR3 region: CASSEGDRDYGYTF. In nucleotides, the CDR3 is TGTGCCAGCAGTGAAGGGGACAGGGACTATGGCTACACCTTC.

J is TRBJ2-1 and V is TRBV19, with D perhaps matching TRBD1 (5 bases). The germline gives CDR1 LNHDA, CDR2 SQIVND (reference sequence). V dropped 5 bases and J dropped 1 base, with 9 bases sitting between them. The CDR3 consists of 14 residues. The CDR3 protein is CASSRTSSYNEQFF. The CDR3 DNA reads as TGTGCCAGTAGTCGGACAAGTTCCTACAATGAGCAGTTCTTC.

The chain is built from TRBV5-6 and TRBJ1-6; 9 bases map to TRBD1. V dropped 5 bases and J dropped 7; count of bases not matched to a gene: 13. The CDR3 sequence is 17 residues long. CDR1 and CDR2 from the germline V gene are SGHDT and YYEEEE. This CDR3 reads CASRTTGGGGGNSPLHF. DNA for the CDR3: TGTGCCAGCAGGACTACAGGGGGCGGGGGAGGAAATTCACCCCTCCACTTT.